This T cell receptor (beta chain) was identified during a study of T cells after yellow fever vaccination. Whole-study findings and limits: Some clonotypes, a small share, were shared between CD4 and CD8 compartments.

Germline CDR1 reads SGHTA; CDR2 reads FQGNSA. With 5 bases removed from V and 2 bases from J, the gap between germline ends came to 13 bases. The CDR3 spans 14 residues. The sample holds many counts of this clonotype. No antigen is known for it. TCRdb passed the 5' RACE reads through MiXCR, listing each CDR3 protein once. The data hold 110,000 to 150,000 distinct CDR3 sequences, with just over 6.5% observed a single time. This sequence was found in a young man who received the YFV17D yellow fever vaccine. The sample in question was CD4+ T cells sorted from PBMCs, obtained 10 days after the yellow fever booster vaccination. The chain carries TRBV7-2 and TRBJ2-7, with D possibly being TRBD2 (6 bases). CDR3 coding DNA: TGTGCCAGCAGCCCTATAGGCGGGACCTACGAGCAGTACTTC. Translation: CASSPIGGTYEQYF.